This T cell receptor beta chain was sequenced for a study of T cell responses to AZD1222 COVID-19 vaccine. Study-wide findings and caveats: Repertoire sampling was restricted to post-peak T cell response timepoints. Spike regions recognized by vaccine-associated CD4 TCRs spanned the protein, led by 160-218 and 743-854.

CDR1 and CDR2 (germline): LGHNA, YNFKEQ. The ends were cut back, 0 bases at V and 4 bases at J, with 9 bases in the middle. The CDR3 runs 14 residues. This clone was detected once. The antigen remains unidentified. The method was immunoSEQ multiplex PCR; TCRdb's version includes in-frame clones alone and lacks a portion of them. The table has about 94,000 clones, approximately 90% seen once. The source of this sequence is an adult in good health. The chain recombines TRBV4-2 with TRBJ1-2; D remains unclear. The sequencing used peripheral blood, collected on day 0 of AZD1222 vaccination. CDR3 in DNA: TGTGCCAGCAGCCAAGAGAGGGTGGGCTATGGCTACACCTTC. It translates to CASSQERVGYGYTF.